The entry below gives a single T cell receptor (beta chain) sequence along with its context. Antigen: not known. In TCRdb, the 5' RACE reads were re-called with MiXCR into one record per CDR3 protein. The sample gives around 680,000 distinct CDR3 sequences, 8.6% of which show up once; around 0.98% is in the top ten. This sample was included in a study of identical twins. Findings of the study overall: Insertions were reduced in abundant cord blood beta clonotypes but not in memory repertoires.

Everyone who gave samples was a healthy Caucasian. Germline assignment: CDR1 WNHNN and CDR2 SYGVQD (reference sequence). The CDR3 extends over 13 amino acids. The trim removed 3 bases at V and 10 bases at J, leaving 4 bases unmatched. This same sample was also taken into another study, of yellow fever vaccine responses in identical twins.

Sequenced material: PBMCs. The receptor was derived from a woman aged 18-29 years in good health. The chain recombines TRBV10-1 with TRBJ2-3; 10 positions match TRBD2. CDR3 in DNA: TGCGCCAGCAGTGATCCGGGACTAGCGTCGCAGTATTTT. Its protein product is CASSDPGLASQYF.